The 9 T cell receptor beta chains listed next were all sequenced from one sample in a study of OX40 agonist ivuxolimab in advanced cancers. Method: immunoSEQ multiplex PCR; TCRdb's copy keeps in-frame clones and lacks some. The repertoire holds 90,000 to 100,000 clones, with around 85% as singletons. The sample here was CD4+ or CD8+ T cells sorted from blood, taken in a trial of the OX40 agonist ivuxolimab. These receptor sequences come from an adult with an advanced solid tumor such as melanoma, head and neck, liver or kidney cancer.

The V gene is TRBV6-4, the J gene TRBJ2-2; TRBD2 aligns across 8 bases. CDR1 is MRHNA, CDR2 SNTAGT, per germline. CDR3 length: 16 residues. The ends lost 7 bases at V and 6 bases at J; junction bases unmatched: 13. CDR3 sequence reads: CASKPTSGLWSGELFF. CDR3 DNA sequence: TGTGCCAGCAAACCTACTAGCGGCCTCTGGTCCGGGGAGCTGTTTTTT.

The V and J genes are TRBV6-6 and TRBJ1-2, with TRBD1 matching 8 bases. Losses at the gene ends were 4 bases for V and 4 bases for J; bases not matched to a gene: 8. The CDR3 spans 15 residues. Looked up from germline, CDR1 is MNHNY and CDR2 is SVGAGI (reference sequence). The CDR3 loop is CASSSSTGGLYGYTF. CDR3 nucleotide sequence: TGTGCCAGCAGTTCCAGTACAGGGGGTCTCTATGGCTACACCTTC.

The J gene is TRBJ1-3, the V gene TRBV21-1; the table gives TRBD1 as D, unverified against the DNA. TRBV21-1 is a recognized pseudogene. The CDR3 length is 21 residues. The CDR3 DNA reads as TGTGCCAGCAGCAAAGAGGCACCCCGGGACAGGGGGCTAGCTCCGGGAAACACCATATATTTT. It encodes CASSKEAPRDRGLAPGNTIYF.

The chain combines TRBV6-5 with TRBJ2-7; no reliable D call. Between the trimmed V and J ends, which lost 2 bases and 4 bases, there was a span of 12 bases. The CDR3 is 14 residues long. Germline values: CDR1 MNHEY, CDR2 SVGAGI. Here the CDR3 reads CASSYEKRRYEQYF. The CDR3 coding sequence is TGTGCCAGCAGTTACGAAAAACGGAGATACGAGCAGTACTTC.

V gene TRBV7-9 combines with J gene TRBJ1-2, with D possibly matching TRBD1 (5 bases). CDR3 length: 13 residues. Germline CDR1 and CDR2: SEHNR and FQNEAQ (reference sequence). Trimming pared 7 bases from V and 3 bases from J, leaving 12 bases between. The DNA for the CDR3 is TGTGCCAGCACAAACCAAGGGGACTATGGCTACACCTTC. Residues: CASTNQGDYGYTF.

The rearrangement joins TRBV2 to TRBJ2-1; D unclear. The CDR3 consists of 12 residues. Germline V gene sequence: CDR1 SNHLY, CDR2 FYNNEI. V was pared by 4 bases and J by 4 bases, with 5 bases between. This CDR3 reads CASSADYNEQFF. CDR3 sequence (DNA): TGTGCCAGCAGTGCGGATTACAATGAGCAGTTCTTC.

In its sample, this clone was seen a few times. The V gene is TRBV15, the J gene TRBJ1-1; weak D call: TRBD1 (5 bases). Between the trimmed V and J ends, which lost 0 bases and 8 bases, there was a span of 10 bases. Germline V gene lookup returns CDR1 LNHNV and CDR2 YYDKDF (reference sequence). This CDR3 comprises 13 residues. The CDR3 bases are TGTGCCACCAGCAGAGATCAGGGCAGGGAAGCTTTCTTT. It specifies CATSRDQGREAFF.

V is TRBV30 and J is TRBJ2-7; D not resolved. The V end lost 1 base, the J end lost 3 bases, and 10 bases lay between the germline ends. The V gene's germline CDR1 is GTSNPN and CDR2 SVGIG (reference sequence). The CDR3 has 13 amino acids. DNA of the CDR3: TGTGCCTGGAGTGCCGGTAACAACTACGAGCAGTACTTC. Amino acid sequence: CAWSAGNNYEQYF.

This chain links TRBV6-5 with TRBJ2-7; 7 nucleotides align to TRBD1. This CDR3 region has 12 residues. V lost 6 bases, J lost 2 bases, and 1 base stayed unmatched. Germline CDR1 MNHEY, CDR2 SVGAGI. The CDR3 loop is CASRQGAYEQYF. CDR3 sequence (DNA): TGTGCCAGCAGGCAGGGGGCCTACGAGCAGTACTTC.